These T cell receptor beta chains were read from a single sample in a study of T cell responses to AZD1222 COVID-19 vaccine. Produced via immunoSEQ multiplex PCR; TCRdb's table is partial and in-frame only. The sample has under 120,000 clones, about 90% seen once; the top ten hold 2% to 2.5%. The specimen comprised peripheral blood, sampled 28 days after the second AZD1222 dose. The origin of the receptors is an adult who received the AZD1222 COVID-19 vaccine. CDR3s include the opening cysteine and the closing phenylalanine or tryptophan. D genes are given only for firm matches. The listing skips clone size in some rows; elsewhere it reads once, few, many or a size class.

cdr3_aa: CSVGGLGWGEQFF; cdr3_nt: TGCAGCGTTGGCGGACTAGGGTGGGGTGAGCAGTTCTTC; j_call: TRBJ2-1; v_call: TRBV29-1; clone_size: once; d_call: TRBD2
cdr3_aa: CASSLTPFPQETQYF; cdr3_nt: TGTGCCAGCAGCTTAACTCCCTTCCCCCAAGAGACCCAGTACTTC; j_call: TRBJ2-5; v_call: TRBV7-3; clone_size: NA; d_call: NA
cdr3_aa: CASGLGRTGGTGELFF; cdr3_nt: TGTGCTAGTGGTTTGGGACGGACAGGGGGCACCGGGGAGCTGTTTTTT; j_call: TRBJ2-2; v_call: TRBV12-5; clone_size: NA; d_call: TRBD1
cdr3_aa: CASSTLVGKKSPLHF; cdr3_nt: TGTGCCAGTAGCACCCTGGTGGGGAAAAAATCACCCCTCCACTTT; j_call: TRBJ1-6; v_call: TRBV19; clone_size: NA; d_call: NA
cdr3_aa: CASSYAAFRDTQYF; cdr3_nt: TGTGCCAGCAGTTACGCTGCCTTCAGAGATACGCAGTATTTT; j_call: TRBJ2-3; v_call: TRBV6-2/TRBV6-3; clone_size: NA; d_call: NA
cdr3_aa: CASSLASGSGYTF; cdr3_nt: TGTGCCAGCAGCTTGGCCTCAGGGTCTGGCTACACCTTC; j_call: TRBJ1-2; v_call: TRBV5-6; clone_size: once; d_call: NA
cdr3_aa: CASSDLRTGNGYTF; cdr3_nt: TGTGCCAGCAGTGACCTGAGGACAGGGAATGGCTACACCTTC; j_call: TRBJ1-2; v_call: TRBV6-1; clone_size: NA; d_call: TRBD1
cdr3_aa: CATSETQGQPQHF; cdr3_nt: TGTGCCACCAGTGAGACACAGGGTCAGCCCCAGCATTTT; j_call: TRBJ1-5; v_call: TRBV24-1; clone_size: few; d_call: NA
cdr3_aa: CASSFSGTQQGNEQFF; cdr3_nt: TGCGCCAGCAGCTTTAGCGGGACCCAACAAGGGAATGAGCAGTTCTTC; j_call: TRBJ2-1; v_call: TRBV5-1; clone_size: NA; d_call: TRBD2
cdr3_aa: CASSFTKDEQFF; cdr3_nt: TGTGCCAGCAGTTTTACGAAGGATGAGCAGTTCTTC; j_call: TRBJ2-1; v_call: TRBV27; clone_size: NA; d_call: NA
cdr3_aa: CASSLRPATNEKLFF; cdr3_nt: TGTGCCAGCAGCCTGAGGCCAGCAACTAATGAAAAACTGTTTTTT; j_call: TRBJ1-4; v_call: TRBV5-8; clone_size: NA; d_call: NA
cdr3_aa: CASSFGGSYNEQFF; cdr3_nt: TGTGCCAGCAGCTTTGGGGGTTCCTACAATGAGCAGTTCTTC; j_call: TRBJ2-1; v_call: TRBV11-1; clone_size: NA; d_call: NA
cdr3_aa: CASSLDPSGSQETQYF; cdr3_nt: TGTGCCAGCAGCTTGGACCCTAGCGGGAGTCAAGAGACCCAGTACTTC; j_call: TRBJ2-5; v_call: TRBV5-4; clone_size: NA; d_call: TRBD2
cdr3_aa: CAISDPGLASYEQYF; cdr3_nt: TGTGCCATCAGTGACCCGGGACTAGCTTCCTACGAGCAGTACTTC; j_call: TRBJ2-7; v_call: TRBV10-3; clone_size: NA; d_call: TRBD2
cdr3_aa: CSADGAGELFF; cdr3_nt: TGCAGTGCTGATGGCGCCGGGGAGCTGTTTTTT; j_call: TRBJ2-2; v_call: TRBV20-1; clone_size: NA; d_call: NA
cdr3_aa: CASSLDPSGLSTDTQYF; cdr3_nt: TGCGCCAGCAGCTTGGATCCTAGCGGTCTCAGCACAGATACGCAGTATTTT; j_call: TRBJ2-3; v_call: TRBV5-1; clone_size: once; d_call: TRBD2
cdr3_aa: CASNRQGAYSPLHF; cdr3_nt: TGTGCCAGCAACCGACAGGGGGCTTATTCACCCCTCCACTTT; j_call: TRBJ1-6; v_call: TRBV6-5; clone_size: NA; d_call: TRBD1
cdr3_aa: CASSFSGGVQETQYF; cdr3_nt: TGTGCCAGCAGTTTCAGCGGGGGAGTACAAGAGACCCAGTACTTC; j_call: TRBJ2-5; v_call: TRBV28; clone_size: NA; d_call: TRBD2
cdr3_aa: CASSIISGRQETQYF; cdr3_nt: TGTGCCAGTAGTATTATCTCAGGGCGCCAAGAGACCCAGTACTTC; j_call: TRBJ2-5; v_call: TRBV19; clone_size: NA; d_call: NA
cdr3_aa: CASTDRVHEQFF; cdr3_nt: TGTGCCAGCACAGACAGGGTCCATGAGCAGTTCTTC; j_call: TRBJ2-1; v_call: TRBV5-4; clone_size: NA; d_call: TRBD1
cdr3_aa: CASSFTGINEKLFF; cdr3_nt: TGCGCCAGCAGCTTTACAGGGATTAATGAAAAACTGTTTTTT; j_call: TRBJ1-4; v_call: TRBV5-1; clone_size: NA; d_call: NA
cdr3_aa: CASSYSLQGAGEQYF; cdr3_nt: TGTGCCAGCAGTTACTCGCTGCAGGGGGCTGGCGAGCAGTACTTC; j_call: TRBJ2-7; v_call: TRBV6-2/TRBV6-3; clone_size: NA; d_call: TRBD1
cdr3_aa: CASAGQGYTEAFF; cdr3_nt: TGTGCCAGCGCGGGTCAGGGATACACTGAAGCTTTCTTT; j_call: TRBJ1-1; v_call: TRBV3-1/TRBV3-2; clone_size: NA; d_call: NA
cdr3_aa: CASRHEEGVRTGELFF; cdr3_nt: TGTGCCAGCAGGCACGAGGAGGGGGTACGAACCGGGGAGCTGTTTTTT; j_call: TRBJ2-2; v_call: TRBV5-6; clone_size: NA; d_call: NA
cdr3_aa: CASSLGDGAYGYTF; cdr3_nt: TGCGCCAGCAGCTTAGGGGACGGCGCCTATGGCTACACCTTC; j_call: TRBJ1-2; v_call: TRBV5-1; clone_size: NA; d_call: NA
cdr3_aa: CASSLDRQTFF; cdr3_nt: TGCGCCAGCAGCTTGGACAGGCAAACTTTCTTT; j_call: TRBJ1-1; v_call: TRBV5-1; clone_size: NA; d_call: NA
cdr3_aa: CASSFLGSQPQHF; cdr3_nt: TGTGCCAGCAGCTTTCTCGGGAGTCAGCCCCAGCATTTT; j_call: TRBJ1-5; v_call: TRBV7-2; clone_size: NA; d_call: NA
cdr3_aa: CASSFKLYTEAFF; cdr3_nt: TGTGCCAGCAGCTTCAAACTCTACACTGAAGCTTTCTTT; j_call: TRBJ1-1; v_call: TRBV7-8; clone_size: NA; d_call: NA
cdr3_aa: CAWSVRENTEAFF; cdr3_nt: TGTGCCTGGAGTGTACGCGAGAACACTGAAGCTTTCTTT; j_call: TRBJ1-1; v_call: TRBV30; clone_size: NA; d_call: NA
cdr3_aa: CASSSRVLQETQYF; cdr3_nt: TGTGCCAGTAGTTCCAGGGTTTTACAAGAGACCCAGTACTTC; j_call: TRBJ2-5; v_call: TRBV19; clone_size: NA; d_call: NA
cdr3_aa: CASSFTRDTQYF; cdr3_nt: TGCGCCAGCAGCTTCACGAGAGATACGCAGTATTTT; j_call: TRBJ2-3; v_call: TRBV5-1; clone_size: NA; d_call: NA
cdr3_aa: CASSRPGQGANEQYF; cdr3_nt: TGTGCCAGCAGCAGACCGGGACAGGGGGCCAACGAGCAGTACTTC; j_call: TRBJ2-7; v_call: TRBV27; clone_size: NA; d_call: TRBD1
cdr3_aa: CASSQDSQGAVSPLHF; cdr3_nt: TGTGCCAGCAGCCAAGATAGTCAGGGGGCCGTTTCACCCCTCCACTTT; j_call: TRBJ1-6; v_call: TRBV3-1/TRBV3-2; clone_size: NA; d_call: TRBD1
cdr3_aa: CASRNLAGGSYNEQFF; cdr3_nt: TGTGCCAGCAGAAACCTAGCGGGAGGCTCCTACAATGAGCAGTTCTTC; j_call: TRBJ2-1; v_call: TRBV7-2; clone_size: few; d_call: TRBD2
cdr3_aa: CASSVRGLQPQHF; cdr3_nt: TGTGCCAGTAGCGTCAGGGGGCTTCAGCCCCAGCATTTT; j_call: TRBJ1-5; v_call: TRBV19; clone_size: few; d_call: TRBD1
cdr3_aa: CASSYVGGGNPYEQYF; cdr3_nt: TGTGCCAGCAGTTACGTTGGAGGCGGGAACCCCTACGAGCAGTACTTC; j_call: TRBJ2-7; v_call: TRBV6-2/TRBV6-3; clone_size: NA; d_call: NA
cdr3_aa: CASRLSGTNTGELFF; cdr3_nt: TGTGCCAGCAGGCTCTCGGGGACAAACACCGGGGAGCTGTTTTTT; j_call: TRBJ2-2; v_call: TRBV11-2; clone_size: NA; d_call: NA
cdr3_aa: CASSPRLEGRGYTF; cdr3_nt: TGTGCCAGTAGTCCCCGGCTCGAGGGCAGGGGCTACACCTTC; j_call: TRBJ1-2; v_call: TRBV19; clone_size: NA; d_call: NA
cdr3_aa: CASSQGTGREPGELFF; cdr3_nt: TGCGCCAGCAGCCAAGGTACGGGACGGGAGCCCGGGGAGCTGTTTTTT; j_call: TRBJ2-2; v_call: TRBV4-3; clone_size: NA; d_call: NA
cdr3_aa: CASSPGQYNEQFF; cdr3_nt: TGTGCCAGCAGCCCCGGACAGTACAATGAGCAGTTCTTC; j_call: TRBJ2-1; v_call: TRBV3-1/TRBV3-2; clone_size: NA; d_call: NA
cdr3_aa: CASSSRGQPISYEQYF; cdr3_nt: TGTGCCAGCAGTTCCCGGGGACAGCCGATCTCCTACGAGCAGTACTTC; j_call: TRBJ2-7; v_call: TRBV28; clone_size: NA; d_call: TRBD1
cdr3_aa: CASSQEDLPTSGANTGELFF; cdr3_nt: TGCGCCAGCAGCCAAGAGGATCTTCCGACTAGCGGAGCTAACACCGGGGAGCTGTTTTTT; j_call: TRBJ2-2; v_call: TRBV4-3; clone_size: NA; d_call: TRBD2
cdr3_aa: CASSISNSGANVLTF; cdr3_nt: TGTGCCAGCAGCATCAGCAACTCTGGGGCCAACGTCCTGACTTTC; j_call: TRBJ2-6; v_call: TRBV7-6; clone_size: once; d_call: NA
cdr3_aa: CASSQGASGSSDTQYF; cdr3_nt: TGTGCCAGCAGCCAAGGGGCTAGCGGGAGCTCGGATACGCAGTATTTT; j_call: TRBJ2-3; v_call: TRBV4-2; clone_size: NA; d_call: TRBD2
cdr3_aa: CAISEEQETQYF; cdr3_nt: TGTGCCATCAGTGAGGAACAAGAGACCCAGTACTTC; j_call: TRBJ2-5; v_call: TRBV10-3; clone_size: once; d_call: NA
cdr3_aa: CASSQDPLAGGKDEQFF; cdr3_nt: TGTGCCAGCAGCCAAGATCCCCTAGCGGGGGGGAAGGATGAGCAGTTCTTC; j_call: TRBJ2-1; v_call: TRBV4-2; clone_size: NA; d_call: TRBD2
cdr3_aa: CAISESRDRASYGYTF; cdr3_nt: TGTGCCATCAGTGAGTCTAGGGACAGGGCTTCCTATGGCTACACCTTC; j_call: TRBJ1-2; v_call: TRBV10-3; clone_size: NA; d_call: TRBD1
cdr3_aa: CASSRGGFNEQFF; cdr3_nt: TGCGCCAGCAGCCGGGGGGGATTCAATGAGCAGTTCTTC; j_call: TRBJ2-1; v_call: TRBV5-1; clone_size: NA; d_call: TRBD2
cdr3_aa: CASSSPGQNYGYTF; cdr3_nt: TGTGCCAGCAGCTCTCCGGGACAAAACTATGGCTACACCTTC; j_call: TRBJ1-2; v_call: TRBV11-2; clone_size: NA; d_call: NA
cdr3_aa: CASSDTINSPLHF; cdr3_nt: TGTGCCAGCAGTGACACGATTAATTCACCCCTCCACTTT; j_call: TRBJ1-6; v_call: TRBV28; clone_size: NA; d_call: NA
cdr3_aa: CASSSHQSGEAFF; cdr3_nt: TGTGCCAGCAGCTCACATCAATCAGGTGAAGCTTTCTTT; j_call: TRBJ1-1; v_call: TRBV6-5; clone_size: NA; d_call: NA
cdr3_aa: CASSSTGGGNTIYF; cdr3_nt: TGCGCCAGCAGCTCTACAGGCGGTGGAAACACCATATATTTT; j_call: TRBJ1-3; v_call: TRBV5-1; clone_size: many; d_call: NA
cdr3_aa: CASSLWAAADEQFF; cdr3_nt: TGCGCCAGCAGCCTCTGGGCGGCTGCAGATGAGCAGTTCTTC; j_call: TRBJ2-1; v_call: TRBV4-3; clone_size: few; d_call: NA
cdr3_aa: CASSLYRDSNQPQHF; cdr3_nt: TGTGCCAGCAGTTTATACAGGGATAGCAATCAGCCCCAGCATTTT; j_call: TRBJ1-5; v_call: TRBV28; clone_size: NA; d_call: NA
cdr3_aa: CATSDGLGQDLSGYTF; cdr3_nt: TGTGCCACCAGTGATGGGCTTGGACAGGACTTGTCGGGCTACACCTTC; j_call: TRBJ1-2; v_call: TRBV24-1; clone_size: NA; d_call: TRBD1
cdr3_aa: CASSLGDRVNYGYTF; cdr3_nt: TGCGCCAGCAGCTTGGGAGACAGGGTAAACTATGGCTACACCTTC; j_call: TRBJ1-2; v_call: TRBV5-1; clone_size: NA; d_call: TRBD1
cdr3_aa: CASSVDSGVTNTGELFF; cdr3_nt: TGTGCCAGCAGCGTAGACAGTGGTGTGACAAACACCGGGGAGCTGTTTTTT; j_call: TRBJ2-2; v_call: TRBV9; clone_size: NA; d_call: NA
cdr3_aa: CASSLESGNQPQHF; cdr3_nt: TGCGCCAGCAGCTTGGAATCAGGGAATCAGCCCCAGCATTTT; j_call: TRBJ1-5; v_call: TRBV5-1; clone_size: NA; d_call: NA
cdr3_aa: CASSYPLWDSNQPQHF; cdr3_nt: TGTGCCAGCAGTTACCCCTTATGGGACAGCAATCAGCCCCAGCATTTT; j_call: TRBJ1-5; v_call: TRBV6-5; clone_size: NA; d_call: NA
cdr3_aa: CASSIWGRSYSNQPQHF; cdr3_nt: TGTGCCAGTAGTATATGGGGGAGATCCTATAGCAATCAGCCCCAGCATTTT; j_call: TRBJ1-5; v_call: TRBV19; clone_size: NA; d_call: NA